A selection of T cell receptor beta chains follows, all from one sample in a study of technical replicates of blood from several donors. Assay: immunoSEQ multiplex PCR; the TCRdb copy retains only in-frame clones and omits some. There are over 60,000 clones in the sample; around 93% occur only once, and approximately 0.25% lies in the top ten. Sequenced: T cells isolated from PBMCs. These receptors were collected from a human donor in good health. The CDR3 runs from the conserved cysteine through the conserved F or W. The order of the fields is J gene, clone size, V gene, D gene, CDR3 DNA, CDR3 protein. D genes are given only for firm matches. Part of the rows lack a size; the others show once, few, many or a class for expanded clones.

TRBJ1-1,once,TRBV10-3,-,TGTGCCATCAGTGAGGGACACCTTATGACTGAAGCTTTCTTT,CAISEGHLMTEAFF
TRBJ1-1,-,TRBV2,-,TGTGCCAGCAGTCTGAATCAGGGCGCTGAAGCTTTCTTT,CASSLNQGAEAFF
TRBJ1-5,-,TRBV6-5,TRBD1,TGTGCCAGCAGTGCTCGGACAGGGAATCAGCCCCAGCATTTT,CASSARTGNQPQHF
TRBJ1-2,-,TRBV6-1,-,TGTGCCAGCAGTGAAGTCGGCGGTTACTATGGCTACACCTTC,CASSEVGGYYGYTF
TRBJ2-1,-,TRBV27,-,TGTGCCAGCAGTTTGGTGGGGGCCCCCGATGAGCAGTTCTTC,CASSLVGAPDEQFF
TRBJ1-1,-,TRBV7-3,TRBD1,TGTGCCAGTGGGACAGCAGAGAACACTGAAGCTTTCTTT,CASGTAENTEAFF
TRBJ2-1,-,TRBV7-8,TRBD2,TGTGCCAGCAGCTTCCCCCGACTAGCGGGAGGCCTAAATGAGCAGTTCTTC,CASSFPRLAGGLNEQFF
TRBJ1-2,-,TRBV10-2,TRBD1,TGCGCCAGCAGTGAGTCTTTAGGGACAGAAGTCTATGGCTACACCTTC,CASSESLGTEVYGYTF
TRBJ1-1,-,TRBV4-1,-,TGCGCCAGCAGCCAAGTACAACTGAACACTGAAGCTTTCTTT,CASSQVQLNTEAFF
TRBJ2-1,once,TRBV6-5,-,TGTGCCAGCAGTTTCATGACTGAGGGAGGAGATGAGCAGTTCTTC,CASSFMTEGGDEQFF
TRBJ2-4,-,TRBV11-2,-,TGTGCCAGCAGCTCGAACATTCAGTACTTC,CASSSNIQYF
TRBJ2-5,once,TRBV5-1,-,TGCGCCAGCAAGTACGTGGGCGACCAAGAGACCCAGTACTTC,CASKYVGDQETQYF
TRBJ1-2,-,TRBV19,TRBD1,TGTGCCAGTAGTATCTCAGGACAGGTGGATGGCTACACCTTC,CASSISGQVDGYTF
TRBJ1-1,-,TRBV4-1,-,TGCGCCAGCAGCCAGGCCTCGGACACTCGGGCTTTCTTT,CASSQASDTRAFF
TRBJ1-1,-,TRBV6-1,-,TGTGCCAGCAGTCAAATCCAGGAGAACACTGAAGCTTTCTTT,CASSQIQENTEAFF
TRBJ2-4,-,TRBV7-6,TRBD2,TGTGCCAGCAGCTCACCGGGGGGTAGCGGGGGTGACATTCAGTACTTC,CASSSPGGSGGDIQYF
TRBJ1-2,-,TRBV11-2,-,TGTGCCAGCAGCCCTATACGGGGTCCGGGAGGCTACACCTTC,CASSPIRGPGGYTF
TRBJ2-7,once,TRBV11-3,TRBD1,TGTGCCAGCAGCTTAGGGGACAGGGACGAGCAGTACTTC,CASSLGDRDEQYF
TRBJ2-3,-,TRBV25-1,TRBD2,TGTGCCAGCAGTGAATCGACTAGCGCAGATACGCAGTATTTT,CASSESTSADTQYF
TRBJ2-7,-,TRBV28,TRBD2,TGTGCCAGCAGTTTTTCTAGCGGGTCTCCCTACGAGCAGTACTTC,CASSFSSGSPYEQYF
TRBJ1-1,once,TRBV13,-,TGTGCCAGCAGCTTAGGGGGGCTTACAGCTTTCTTT,CASSLGGLTAFF
TRBJ2-7,once,TRBV7-6,-,TGTGCCAGCAGCTTAGCAGTCGGCTACGAGCAGTACTTC,CASSLAVGYEQYF
TRBJ2-2,-,TRBV7-2,-,TGTGCCAGCAGCTTGACAGCCCACCTTAGCACCGGGGAGCTGTTTTTT,CASSLTAHLSTGELFF
TRBJ1-1,-,TRBV21-1,-,TGTGCCAGCAGCAAATTATCGGGACAGGCCAACACTGAAGCTTTCTTT,CASSKLSGQANTEAFF
TRBJ1-1,-,TRBV2,-,TGTGCCAGCACCCCCCCGGGAGGACGCACTGAAGCTTTCTTT,CASTPPGGRTEAFF
TRBJ2-1,-,TRBV29-1,-,TGCAGCGTTGCCAAAAGGCTAGCAACCGATGAGCAGTTCTTC,CSVAKRLATDEQFF
TRBJ2-1,-,TRBV6-6,TRBD2,TGTGCCAGCAGTCCTCGGGGGGGAAAGTACAATGAGCAGTTCTTC,CASSPRGGKYNEQFF
TRBJ2-5,-,TRBV9,-,TGTGCCAGCAGCGTAGGGACGGGTGGGGCACCCCAAGAGACCCAGTACTTC,CASSVGTGGAPQETQYF
TRBJ2-3,-,TRBV14,-,TGTGCCAGCAGCCAAGAGCTTCTAGCAGATACGCAGTATTTT,CASSQELLADTQYF
TRBJ1-1,-,TRBV18,TRBD1,TGTGCCAGCTCACCACTAGCTGGGACAGGATCGAACACTGAAGCTTTCTTT,CASSPLAGTGSNTEAFF
TRBJ1-1,once,TRBV6-6,TRBD1,TGTGCCAGCGGGACAGTATCTCGAGCTTTCTTT,CASGTVSRAFF
TRBJ1-1,few,TRBV5-1,-,TGCGCCAGCAGCTTGGCCACGGTGAACACTGAAGCTTTCTTT,CASSLATVNTEAFF
TRBJ1-2,-,TRBV6-1,-,TGTGCCAGCAGTGAATTCAGCGCGGGGTTGGTTTTGCCTGGCTACACCTTC,CASSEFSAGLVLPGYTF
TRBJ2-2,-,TRBV11-2,-,TGTGCCAGCAGCCGGAACACCGGGGAGCTGTTTTTT,CASSRNTGELFF
TRBJ2-1,-,TRBV29-1,-,TGCAGCACCGTGTCGGGATACACGGACAATGAGCAGTTCTTC,CSTVSGYTDNEQFF
TRBJ1-2,-,TRBV18,-,TGTGCCAGCTCCCCCAGCACAGGCCCAGACTATGGCTACACCTTC,CASSPSTGPDYGYTF
TRBJ1-4,-,TRBV18,TRBD1,TGTGCCAGCTCACCGCTGCCGGCGGGCAGGGGGCGGTCTAATGAAAAACTGTTTTTT,CASSPLPAGRGRSNEKLFF